This passage covers 23 T cell receptor beta chains from one sample sequenced in a study of radiotherapy plus CTLA-4 blockade in lung cancer. Using immunoSEQ multiplex PCR, the repertoire was profiled, and TCRdb retains in-frame clones only, with some absent. Counted here are 80,000 or so clones, more than 60% occurring once; the ten biggest clones make up 4%. Sequencing was performed on peripheral blood, taken from a patient treated with radiotherapy plus ipilimumab. Source of these receptors: a human donor with non-small cell lung cancer who had a partial response to radiotherapy plus ipilimumab. Some clones in this sample may be carry-over from other donors' samples.

The chain is built from TRBV27 and TRBJ2-7; 9 bases align to TRBD1. The V and J ends lost 6 bases and 3 bases, in that order; junction bases with no gene match: 6. Germline V gives CDR1 MNHEY, CDR2 SMNVEV (reference sequence). The CDR3 has 14 residues. CDR3 in amino acids: CASSLRTGDYEQYF. The CDR3 DNA is TGTGCCAGCAGCCTGAGGACAGGGGACTACGAGCAGTACTTC.

The CDR3 region has the DNA TGCGCCAGCAGGGACTCACTATCGAATTCACCCCTCCACTTT. It encodes CASRDSLSNSPLHF. V and J are TRBV10-2 and TRBJ1-6, with D hard to call. V was pared by 6 bases and J by 7 bases, with 13 bases between. Germline assignment: CDR1 WSHSY and CDR2 SAAADI. The CDR3 runs 14 residues.

A note on this clone: The same CDR3 also results from other DNA sequences found in this sample. The chain joins TRBV9 to TRBJ2-5, with 8 positions matching TRBD2. The CDR3 consists of 16 residues. Germline-derived CDR1 and CDR2 are SGDLS and YYNGEE. Trimming took 4 bases from V and 2 from J; bases not matched to a gene: 10. The chain's CDR3 is CASSPGSGDPQETQYF. The CDR3 coding sequence is TGTGCCAGCAGCCCGGGTAGCGGGGACCCGCAAGAGACCCAGTACTTC.

The V call is TRBV5-4, the J call TRBJ2-7, with 14 bases that match TRBD2. Germline lookup yields CDR1 SGHNT and CDR2 YYREEE (reference sequence). The CDR3 sequence is 16 residues long. Unmatched junction bases numbered 7, after V lost 0 bases and J lost 8 bases. This chain's CDR3 is CASSLGLAGGGTKQYF. In DNA, the CDR3 is TGTGCCAGCAGCTTGGGACTAGCGGGGGGGGGTACGAAGCAGTACTTC.

This chain uses TRBV19 with TRBJ1-2; maybe TRBD1 (6 bases). The germline V gene encodes CDR1 LNHDA and CDR2 SQIVND (reference sequence). V was pared by 5 bases and J by 0 bases, with 13 bases between. The CDR3 is 15 amino acids. The CDR3 region has the DNA TGTGCCAGTAGTCCGCCAGGGACACCTAACTATGGCTACACCTTC. Its protein product is CASSPPGTPNYGYTF.

This clone has just a few counts. The chain combines TRBV6-1 with TRBJ2-7, with a tentative D call TRBD2 (5 bases). With 1 base removed from V and 2 bases from J, the gap between germline ends came to 12 bases. Germline V gene lookup returns CDR1 MNHNS and CDR2 SASEGT. CDR3 length: 15 amino acids. The CDR3 DNA sequence: TGTGCCAGCAGTGAAGGGGAGAGTGCAACCTACGAGCAGTACTTC. This encodes CASSEGESATYEQYF.

The chain carries TRBV6-5 and TRBJ2-2; no clear D. The CDR3 totals 15 residues. Trimming shortened V by 6 bases and J by 1 base, and 12 bases separated the two germline ends. CDR1 and CDR2 from the germline V gene are MNHEY and SVGAGI. DNA for the CDR3: TGTGCCAGCAGCAATAGGCGGCGGAACACCGGGGAGCTGTTTTTT. Its translation: CASSNRRRNTGELFF.

The chain has TRBV15 and TRBJ1-3, with a possible D match to TRBD1 (6 bases). Germline V gene data show CDR1 as LNHNV and CDR2 as YYDKDF (reference sequence). The CDR3 contains 14 residues. Trimming stripped 4 bases from V and 4 bases from J, with 11 bases between. The CDR3 protein is CATSIRTEGNTIYF. The CDR3 nucleotides are TGTGCCACCAGCATACGGACAGAAGGAAACACCATATATTTT.

The gene calls are TRBV5-6 and TRBJ2-2; a possible D gene is TRBD2 (6 bases). The germline V and J ends were trimmed by 5 bases and 6 bases, with 17 bases remaining between them. Germline assignment: CDR1 SGHDT and CDR2 YYEEEE. The CDR3 length is 15 residues. The DNA of the CDR3 is TGTGCCAGCAGAAAGAGGGGCGGGGTGGCCGGGGAGCTGTTTTTT. This codes for CASRKRGGVAGELFF.

The chain employs TRBV28 and TRBJ1-5; D not certain. Germline V gives CDR1 MDHEN, CDR2 SYDVKM. The V gene lost 6 bases and the J gene lost 8 bases, with 17 bases spanning the gap. This CDR3 comprises 14 residues. The CDR3 here is CASSPGNDPEPQHF. The CDR3 DNA is TGTGCCAGCAGCCCCGGGAACGACCCTGAGCCCCAGCATTTT.

The chain combines TRBV5-1 with TRBJ1-1; D unresolved. The CDR3 totals 15 residues. The V end lost 3 bases, the J end lost 4 bases, and 16 bases lay between the germline ends. The germline V gene encodes CDR1 SGHRS and CDR2 YFSETQ. CDR3 residues: CASSSLESTLTEAFF. In DNA, the CDR3 is TGCGCCAGCAGCTCCCTCGAGTCAACCCTCACTGAAGCTTTCTTT.

This chain links TRBV19 with TRBJ1-1; D is undetermined. This CDR3 comprises 15 residues. Germline V CDR1 and CDR2: LNHDA, SQIVND (reference sequence). V was pared by 11 bases and J by 6 bases, with 25 bases between. CDR3 loop: CAVGYGKGAFSEAFF. The CDR3 bases are TGTGCCGTTGGGTACGGAAAGGGAGCGTTCTCTGAAGCTTTCTTT.

The count of this clone is one. V and J are TRBV5-4 and TRBJ1-5; a possible D gene is TRBD1 (5 bases). This CDR3 contains 16 residues. The germline V gene encodes CDR1 SGHNT and CDR2 YYREEE (reference sequence). The ends were cut back, 4 bases at V and 5 bases at J, with 19 bases in the middle. The DNA of the CDR3 is TGTGCCAGCAGCCCCGCTCCCGGGGGAATAGATCAGCCCCAGCATTTT. This codes for CASSPAPGGIDQPQHF.

The CDR3 here is CASSEGTAGYTEAFF. The CDR3 nucleotides read TGTGCCAGCAGTGAAGGGACCGCGGGGTACACTGAAGCTTTCTTT. The rearrangement joins TRBV6-1 to TRBJ1-1; D not certain. The ends were cut back, 1 base at V and 3 bases at J, with 12 bases in the middle. Germline CDR1 is MNHNS and CDR2 is SASEGT. This CDR3 contains 15 residues.

The chain links TRBV19 to TRBJ1-3, with TRBD1 as a possible D gene (6 bases). The CDR3 has 15 amino acids. V dropped 7 bases and J dropped 0 bases, with 13 bases sitting between them. Germline CDR1 LNHDA, CDR2 SQIVND (reference sequence). CDR3 bases: TGTGCCAGTACCACTACAGGGAGCTCTGGAAACACCATATATTTT. Its translation: CASTTTGSSGNTIYF.

V is TRBV7-3 and J is TRBJ1-1; 9 bases are a match to TRBD1. This CDR3 is built from 14 residues. Germline V gene lookup returns CDR1 SGHTA and CDR2 FQGTGA. The V and J ends lost 4 bases and 5 bases, in that order; junction bases with no gene match: 5. The CDR3 sequence is CASSSTGGRTEAFF. In nucleotides, the CDR3 is TGTGCCAGCAGCTCTACAGGGGGCCGGACTGAAGCTTTCTTT.

The chain uses TRBV7-8 and TRBJ1-1; D gene ambiguous. Trimming took 1 base from V and 6 from J, leaving 9 bases between them. CDR3 size: 13 residues. CDR1 is SGHVS and CDR2 is FQNEAQ in the germline V gene. The CDR3 loop is CASSLGANSEAFF. CDR3 sequence (DNA): TGTGCCAGCAGCTTAGGAGCGAATTCTGAAGCTTTCTTT.

J is TRBJ1-1 and V is TRBV7-6; 8 bases fit TRBD1. CDR1 and CDR2 (germline): SGHVS, FNYEAQ. V lost 5 bases, J lost 4 bases, and 6 bases stayed unmatched. This CDR3 is built from 14 residues. The CDR3 sequence: CASSARTGTTEAFF. DNA of the CDR3: TGTGCCAGCAGCGCGAGGACAGGGACCACTGAAGCTTTCTTT.

Regarding this clone: Distinct nucleotide sequences in the sample also encode this CDR3. J is TRBJ2-5 and V is TRBV10-2; 10 bases are shared with TRBD2. The V gene end was trimmed by 5 bases and the J gene end by 6 bases; junction bases not matched to a gene: 9. The CDR3 spans 15 residues. CDR1 WSHSY and CDR2 SAAADI come from the germline V gene. The CDR3 sequence is CASSLSGGRGQTQYF. The CDR3 nucleotides are TGCGCCAGCAGTCTTAGCGGGGGGCGGGGGCAGACCCAGTACTTC.

This clone was picked up one time. The CDR3 DNA reads TGTGCCAGCAAGAACAGAGAGTTCAGAAACACCATATATTTT. As protein: CASKNREFRNTIYF. The V call is TRBV28, the J call TRBJ1-3; D unresolved. CDR1 is MDHEN and CDR2 is SYDVKM in the germline V gene. Deletions cut 7 bases from V and 5 bases from J, with 15 bases between. The CDR3 sequence is 14 residues long.

The CDR3 nucleotides read TGTGCCAGTAGTATAGGGGAACTAGCTGTCGGGGAGCTGTTTTTT. Encoded protein: CASSIGELAVGELFF. The chain carries TRBV19 and TRBJ2-2; a weak D match, TRBD2 (6 bases). The ends were cut back, 1 base at V and 7 bases at J, with 13 bases in the middle. This CDR3 spans 15 amino acids. The germline V gene has CDR1 LNHDA and CDR2 SQIVND (reference sequence).

V and J are TRBV6-4 and TRBJ2-2; D perhaps matches TRBD2 (6 bases). The germline V gene has CDR1 MRHNA and CDR2 SNTAGT. CDR3 length: 14 amino acids. The ends were cut back, 4 bases at V and 4 bases at J, with 10 bases in the middle. The CDR3: CASSGEGGTGELFF. The CDR3 bases are TGTGCCAGCAGTGGTGAGGGAGGCACCGGGGAGCTGTTTTTT.

V gene TRBV6-1 combines with J gene TRBJ1-3; a weak D match, TRBD1 (6 bases). This CDR3 is built from 13 residues. The V end lost 3 bases, the J end lost 4 bases, and 7 bases lay between the germline ends. In germline, CDR1 is MNHNS, CDR2 SASEGT. The CDR3 DNA follows: TGTGCCAGCAGTGATGGGACAGGAAACACCATATATTTT. It specifies CASSDGTGNTIYF.